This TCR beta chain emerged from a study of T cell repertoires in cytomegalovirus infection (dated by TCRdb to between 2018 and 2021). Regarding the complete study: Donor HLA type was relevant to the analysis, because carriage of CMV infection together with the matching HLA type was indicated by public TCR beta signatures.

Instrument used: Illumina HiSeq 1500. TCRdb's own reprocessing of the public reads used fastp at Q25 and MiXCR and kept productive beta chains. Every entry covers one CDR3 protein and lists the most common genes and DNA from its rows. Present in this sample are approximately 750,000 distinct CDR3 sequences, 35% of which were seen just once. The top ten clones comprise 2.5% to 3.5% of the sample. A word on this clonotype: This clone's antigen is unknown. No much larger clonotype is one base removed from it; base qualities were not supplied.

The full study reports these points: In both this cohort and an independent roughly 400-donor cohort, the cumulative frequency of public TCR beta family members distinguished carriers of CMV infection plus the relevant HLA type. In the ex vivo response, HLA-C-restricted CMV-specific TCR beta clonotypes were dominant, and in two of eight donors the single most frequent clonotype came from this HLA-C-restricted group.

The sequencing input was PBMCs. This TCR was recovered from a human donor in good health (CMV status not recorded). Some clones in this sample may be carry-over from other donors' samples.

The bases are TGTGCCAGTGGGACTTATGAGCAGTTCTTC. This codes for CASGTYEQFF. The rearranged segments are TRBV19 and TRBJ2-1; a weak D assignment points to TRBD2 (6 bases agree). CDR1 LNHDA and CDR2 SQIVND were looked up in the germline V gene (reference sequence). V is clipped by 8 bases and J by 8 bases, and the sequence between their germline boundaries is 7 bases long. From its cysteine to its phenylalanine, the CDR3 spans 10 amino acids. Only the CDR3 region is kept as DNA, spanning 30 bases read in frame from base 1.